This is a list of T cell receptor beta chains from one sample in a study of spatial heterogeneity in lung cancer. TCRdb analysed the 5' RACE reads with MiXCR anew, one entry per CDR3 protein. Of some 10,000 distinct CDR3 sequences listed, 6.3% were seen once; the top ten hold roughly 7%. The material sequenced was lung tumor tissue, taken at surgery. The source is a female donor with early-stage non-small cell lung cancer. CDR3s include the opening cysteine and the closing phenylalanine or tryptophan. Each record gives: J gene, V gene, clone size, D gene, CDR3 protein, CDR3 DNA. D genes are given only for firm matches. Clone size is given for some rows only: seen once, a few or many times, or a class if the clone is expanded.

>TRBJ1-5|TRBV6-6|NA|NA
CASSYVQAGKQPQHF
TGTGCCAGCAGTTATGTCCAAGCGGGGAAACAGCCCCAGCATTTT
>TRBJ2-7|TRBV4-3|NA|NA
CASSQDQGSLYEQYF
TGCGCCAGCAGCCAAGACCAGGGAAGCCTATACGAGCAGTACTTC
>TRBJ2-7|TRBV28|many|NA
CASSTLVSPQDEQYF
TGTGCCAGCAGTACCCTTGTCTCACCCCAGGACGAGCAGTACTTC
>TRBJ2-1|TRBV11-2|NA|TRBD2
CVSSLPSGGAIWNEQFF
TGTGTCAGCAGCTTACCTAGCGGGGGGGCAATTTGGAATGAGCAGTTCTTC
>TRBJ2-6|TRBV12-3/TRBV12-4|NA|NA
CASSFGGTGANVLTF
TGTGCCAGCAGTTTTGGCGGGACTGGGGCCAACGTCCTGACTTTC
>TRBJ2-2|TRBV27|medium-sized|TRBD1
CASRPPGGNTGELFF
TGTGCCAGCAGACCCCCAGGGGGAAACACCGGGGAGCTGTTTTTT
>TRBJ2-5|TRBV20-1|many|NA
CSVLGGETQYF
TGCAGTGTCCTGGGGGGAGAGACCCAGTACTTC
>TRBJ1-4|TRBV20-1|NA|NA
CSAREVGANEKLFF
TGCAGTGCCAGGGAGGTTGGAGCTAATGAAAAACTGTTTTTT
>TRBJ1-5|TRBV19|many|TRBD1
CASSPTGGGGQPQHF
TGTGCCAGTAGTCCGACAGGGGGCGGGGGTCAGCCCCAGCATTTT
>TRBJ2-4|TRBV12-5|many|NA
CASGLTVVKNIQYF
TGTGCTAGTGGTTTGACAGTCGTCAAAAACATTCAGTACTTC
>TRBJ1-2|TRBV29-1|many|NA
CSVVEPQGYGYTF
TGCAGCGTTGTCGAGCCCCAGGGCTATGGCTACACCTTC
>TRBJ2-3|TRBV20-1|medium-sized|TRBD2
CSARPSGGSDTQYF
TGCAGTGCTAGACCTAGCGGGGGATCAGATACGCAGTATTTT
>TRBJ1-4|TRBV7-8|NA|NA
CASSRGQGGTEKLFF
TGTGCCAGCAGTCGCGGACAAGGTGGGACTGAAAAACTGTTTTTT
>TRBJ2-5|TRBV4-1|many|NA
CASSQVVGLPGETQYF
TGCGCCAGCAGCCAAGTCGTTGGTCTCCCGGGGGAGACCCAGTACTTC
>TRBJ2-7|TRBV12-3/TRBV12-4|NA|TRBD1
CASSPPGQRGAYEQYF
TGTGCCAGCAGTCCACCGGGACAGCGAGGGGCCTACGAGCAGTACTTC
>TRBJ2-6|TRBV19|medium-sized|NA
CASTGGQPFSGANVLTF
TGTGCCAGCACTGGTGGGCAACCCTTCTCTGGGGCCAACGTCCTGACTTTC
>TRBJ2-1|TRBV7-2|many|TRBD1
CASSLDGTGGFDEQFF
TGTGCCAGCAGCTTAGACGGGACAGGGGGGTTCGATGAGCAGTTCTTC
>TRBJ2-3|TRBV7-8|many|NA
CASSRTGRVTDTQYF
TGTGCCAGCAGCCGGACCGGACGAGTCACAGATACGCAGTATTTT
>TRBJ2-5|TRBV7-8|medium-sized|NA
CASSYPLWGVVYF
TGTGCCAGCAGCTACCCCTTGTGGGGTGTTGTTTACTTC
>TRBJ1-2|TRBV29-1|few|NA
CTYRDGYTF
TGCACATACAGGGACGGCTACACCTTC
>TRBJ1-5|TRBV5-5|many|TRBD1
CASSLIVGTGVVLPQHF
TGTGCCAGCAGCCTGATAGTTGGGACAGGAGTAGTTCTGCCCCAGCATTTT
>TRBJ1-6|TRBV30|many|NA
CAWTFPNSPLHF
TGTGCCTGGACCTTCCCGAATTCACCCCTCCACTTT
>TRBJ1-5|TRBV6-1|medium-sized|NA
CASSEGVGRGGQPQHF
TGTGCCAGCAGTGAAGGCGTCGGACGAGGGGGACAGCCCCAGCATTTT
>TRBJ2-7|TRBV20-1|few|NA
CSATGTQRTSYEQYF
TGCAGTGCCACCGGGACTCAACGCACCTCCTACGAGCAGTACTTC
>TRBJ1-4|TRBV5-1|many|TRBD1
CASSGGGTGREKLFF
TGCGCCAGCAGCGGTGGCGGGACAGGACGCGAAAAACTGTTTTTT
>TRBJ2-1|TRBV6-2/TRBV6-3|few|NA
CASTFSVATYNEQFF
TGTGCCAGCACCTTCAGCGTGGCGACCTACAATGAGCAGTTCTTC
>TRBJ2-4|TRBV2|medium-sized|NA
CASSDRSPIVQYF
TGTGCCAGCAGCGACAGGTCCCCTATAGTTCAGTACTTC
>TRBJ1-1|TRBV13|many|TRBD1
CASSPGRMTGVRSEAFF
TGTGCCAGCAGCCCTGGGCGAATGACAGGGGTGAGGTCTGAAGCTTTCTTT
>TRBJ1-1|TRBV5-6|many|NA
CASSCLMCAEAFF
TGTGCCAGCAGCTGTCTAATGTGCGCTGAAGCTTTCTTT
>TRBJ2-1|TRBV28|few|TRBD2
CASGLVGRGEQFF
TGTGCCAGCGGACTAGTGGGCCGCGGTGAGCAGTTCTTC
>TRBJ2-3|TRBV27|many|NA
CASSYRPPRNTQYF
TGTGCCAGCAGTTATAGGCCCCCGAGGAATACGCAGTATTTT
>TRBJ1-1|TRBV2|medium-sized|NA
CASTREVNTEAFF
TGTGCCAGCACTAGGGAAGTGAACACTGAAGCTTTCTTT
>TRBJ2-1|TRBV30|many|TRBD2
CARGPRQPGLVSNEQFF
TGTGCCCGGGGACCGAGACAGCCGGGACTAGTCTCCAATGAGCAGTTCTTC
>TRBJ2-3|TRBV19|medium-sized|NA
CASNGWGDFADTQYF
TGTGCCAGTAATGGATGGGGGGATTTTGCAGATACGCAGTATTTT
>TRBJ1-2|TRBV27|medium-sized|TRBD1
CASSEGQAGYGYTF
TGTGCCAGCAGCGAAGGACAGGCAGGCTATGGCTACACCTTC
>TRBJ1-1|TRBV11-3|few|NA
CASSLEGLGTEAFF
TGTGCCAGCAGCTTAGAGGGCCTCGGCACTGAAGCTTTCTTT
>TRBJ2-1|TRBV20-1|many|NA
CSALWDPVYEQFF
TGCAGTGCCCTATGGGACCCCGTTTATGAGCAGTTCTTC
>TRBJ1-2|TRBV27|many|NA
CASSLSSGSGYGYTF
TGTGCCAGCAGTTTATCGTCGGGATCTGGCTATGGCTACACCTTC
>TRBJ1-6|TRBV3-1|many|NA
CASSQSGGGSPLHF
TGTGCCAGCAGCCAGAGCGGGGGAGGATCACCCCTCCACTTT
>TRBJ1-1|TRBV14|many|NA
CASSPQMNTEAFF
TGTGCCAGCAGCCCCCAGATGAACACTGAAGCTTTCTTT
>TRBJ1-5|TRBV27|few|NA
CASKEGPNESNQPQHF
TGTGCCAGCAAGGAGGGGCCAAACGAAAGCAATCAGCCCCAGCATTTT